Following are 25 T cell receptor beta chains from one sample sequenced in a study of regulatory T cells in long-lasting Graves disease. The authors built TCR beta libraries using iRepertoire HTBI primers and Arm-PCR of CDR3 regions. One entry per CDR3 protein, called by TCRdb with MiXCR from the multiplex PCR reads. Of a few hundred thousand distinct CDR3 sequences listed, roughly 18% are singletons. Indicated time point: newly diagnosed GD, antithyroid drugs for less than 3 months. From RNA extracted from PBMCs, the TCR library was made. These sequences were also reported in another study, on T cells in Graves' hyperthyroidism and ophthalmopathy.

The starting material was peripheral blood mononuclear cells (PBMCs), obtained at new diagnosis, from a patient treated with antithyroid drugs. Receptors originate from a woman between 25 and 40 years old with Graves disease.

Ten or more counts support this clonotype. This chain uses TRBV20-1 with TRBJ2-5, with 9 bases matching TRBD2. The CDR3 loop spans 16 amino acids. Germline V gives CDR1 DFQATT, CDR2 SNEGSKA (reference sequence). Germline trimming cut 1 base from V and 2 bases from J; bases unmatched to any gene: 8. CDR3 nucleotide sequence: TGCAGTGCTAGAGGCGGGAGGGCCGGTAGGCAAGAGACCCAGTACTTC. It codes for CSARGGRAGRQETQYF.

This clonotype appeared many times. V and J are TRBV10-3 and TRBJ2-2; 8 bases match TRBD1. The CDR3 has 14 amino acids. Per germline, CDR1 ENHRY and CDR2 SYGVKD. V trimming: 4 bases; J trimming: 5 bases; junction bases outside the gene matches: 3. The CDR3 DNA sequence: TGTGCCATCAGTGCAGGGGGCCAAACCGGGGAGCTGTTTTTT. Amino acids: CAISAGGQTGELFF.

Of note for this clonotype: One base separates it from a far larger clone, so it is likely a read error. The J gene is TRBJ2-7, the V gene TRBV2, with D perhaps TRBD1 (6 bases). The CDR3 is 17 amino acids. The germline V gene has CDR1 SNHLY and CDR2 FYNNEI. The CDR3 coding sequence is TGTGACAGCGGATCTGTGGGGTTGTGGGCAGGGGCCTACGAGCAGTACTTC. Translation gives CDSGSVGLWAGAYEQYF.

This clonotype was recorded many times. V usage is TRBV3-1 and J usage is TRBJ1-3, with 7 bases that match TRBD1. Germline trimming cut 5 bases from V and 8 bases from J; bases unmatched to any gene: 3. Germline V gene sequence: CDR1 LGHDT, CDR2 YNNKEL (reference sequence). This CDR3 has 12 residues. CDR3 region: CASSRTGDTIYF. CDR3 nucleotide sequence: TGTGCCAGCAGCAGAACAGGGGACACCATATATTTT. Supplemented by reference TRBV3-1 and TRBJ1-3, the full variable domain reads DTAVSQTPKYLVTQMGNDKSIKCEQNLGHDTMYWYKQDSKKFLKIMFSYNNKELIINETVPNRFSPKSPDKAHLNLHINSLELGDSAVYFCASSRTGDTIYFGEGSWLTVV.

Here the CDR3 DNA reads TGTGCCAGCAGCTTAGATCGGTGGGGCGGGAGCTACGAGCAGTACTTC. Protein: CASSLDRWGGSYEQYF. The chain couples TRBV11-2 to TRBJ2-7, with 7 bases matching TRBD2. The V gene end was trimmed by 0 bases and the J gene end by 3 bases; junction bases not matched to a gene: 8. CDR3 size: 16 residues. Germline V gene data show CDR1 as SGHAT and CDR2 as FQNNGV.

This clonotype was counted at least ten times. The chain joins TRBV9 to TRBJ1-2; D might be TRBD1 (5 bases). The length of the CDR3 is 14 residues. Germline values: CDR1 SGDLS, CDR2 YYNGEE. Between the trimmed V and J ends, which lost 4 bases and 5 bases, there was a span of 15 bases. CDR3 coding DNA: TGTGCCAGCAGCAAGGGACGGGGGGAATATGGCTACACCTTC. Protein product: CASSKGRGEYGYTF.

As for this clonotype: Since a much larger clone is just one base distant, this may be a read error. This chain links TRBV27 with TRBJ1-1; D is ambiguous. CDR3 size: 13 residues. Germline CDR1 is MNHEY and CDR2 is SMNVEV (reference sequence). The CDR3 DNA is TGTGCCAGCGGTTTCGGCTCGATCACTGAAGCTTTCTTT. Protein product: CASGFGSITEAFF.

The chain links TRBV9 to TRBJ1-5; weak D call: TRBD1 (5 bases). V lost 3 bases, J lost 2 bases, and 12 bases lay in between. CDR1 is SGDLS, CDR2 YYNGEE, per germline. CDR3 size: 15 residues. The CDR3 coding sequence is TGTGCCAGCAGCGGGGGGGGAAGCGGCAATCAGCCCCAGCATTTT. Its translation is CASSGGGSGNQPQHF.

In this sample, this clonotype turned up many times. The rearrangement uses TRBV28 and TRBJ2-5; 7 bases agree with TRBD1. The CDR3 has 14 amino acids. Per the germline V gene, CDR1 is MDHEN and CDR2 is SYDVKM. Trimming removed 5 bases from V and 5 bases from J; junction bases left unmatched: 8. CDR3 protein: CASSGGQVGETQYF. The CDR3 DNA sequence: TGTGCCAGCAGTGGCGGACAGGTTGGGGAGACCCAGTACTTC.

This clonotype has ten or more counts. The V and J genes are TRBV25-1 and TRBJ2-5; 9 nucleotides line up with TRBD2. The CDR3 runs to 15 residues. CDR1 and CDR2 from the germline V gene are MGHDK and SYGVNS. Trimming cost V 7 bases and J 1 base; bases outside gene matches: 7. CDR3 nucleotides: TGTGCCAGCACCGCGGGGGGGCTGGGCCAAGAGACCCAGTACTTC. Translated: CASTAGGLGQETQYF. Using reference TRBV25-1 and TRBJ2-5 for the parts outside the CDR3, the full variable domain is EADIYQTPRYLVIGTGKKITLECSQTMGHDKMYWYQQDPGMELHLIHYSYGVNSTEKGDLSSESTVSRIRTEHFPLTLESARPSHTSQYLCASTAGGLGQETQYFGPGTRLLVL.

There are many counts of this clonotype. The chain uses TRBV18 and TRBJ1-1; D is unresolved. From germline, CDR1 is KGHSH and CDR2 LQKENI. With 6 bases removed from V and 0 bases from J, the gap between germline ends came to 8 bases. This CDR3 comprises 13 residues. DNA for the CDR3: TGTGCCAGCTCCACGAGTATGAACACTGAAGCTTTCTTT. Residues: CASSTSMNTEAFF.

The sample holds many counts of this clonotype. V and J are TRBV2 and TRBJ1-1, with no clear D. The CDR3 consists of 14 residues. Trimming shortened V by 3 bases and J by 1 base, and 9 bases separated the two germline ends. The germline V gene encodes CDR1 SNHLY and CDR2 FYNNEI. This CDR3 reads CASSETRKNTEAFF. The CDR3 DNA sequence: TGTGCCAGCAGTGAGACACGGAAGAACACTGAAGCTTTCTTT.

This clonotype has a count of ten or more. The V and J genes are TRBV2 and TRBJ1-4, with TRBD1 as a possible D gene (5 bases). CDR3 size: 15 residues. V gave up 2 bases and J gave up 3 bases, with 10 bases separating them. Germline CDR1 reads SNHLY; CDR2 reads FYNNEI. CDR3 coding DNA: TGTGCCAGCAGTGAATTTGGGGGTTCTAATGAAAAACTGTTTTTT. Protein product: CASSEFGGSNEKLFF.

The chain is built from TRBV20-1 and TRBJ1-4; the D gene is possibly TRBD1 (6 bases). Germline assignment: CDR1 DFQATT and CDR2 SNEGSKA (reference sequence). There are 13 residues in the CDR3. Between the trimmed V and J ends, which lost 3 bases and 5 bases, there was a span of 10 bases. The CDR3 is CSARPGGNEKLFF. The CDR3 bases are TGCAGTGCTAGGCCGGGGGGCAATGAAAAACTGTTTTTT.

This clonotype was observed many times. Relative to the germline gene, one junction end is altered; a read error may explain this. The CDR3, as DNA: TGTGCCAGTGGGACAGGGGTGAAGACTGAAGCTTTCTTT. It encodes CASGTGVKTEAFF. The V call is TRBV19, the J call TRBJ1-1, with 10 bases identical to TRBD1. This CDR3 spans 13 amino acids. CDR1 is LNHDA, CDR2 SQIVND, per germline (reference sequence).

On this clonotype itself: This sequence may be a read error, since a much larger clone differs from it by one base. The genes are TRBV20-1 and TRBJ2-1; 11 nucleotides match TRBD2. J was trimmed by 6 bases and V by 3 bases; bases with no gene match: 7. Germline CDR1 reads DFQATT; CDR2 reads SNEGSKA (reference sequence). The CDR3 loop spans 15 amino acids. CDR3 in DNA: TGCAGTGCTAGCCCCCGACTAGCGGGGAGCAATGAGCAGTTCTTC. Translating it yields CSASPRLAGSNEQFF.

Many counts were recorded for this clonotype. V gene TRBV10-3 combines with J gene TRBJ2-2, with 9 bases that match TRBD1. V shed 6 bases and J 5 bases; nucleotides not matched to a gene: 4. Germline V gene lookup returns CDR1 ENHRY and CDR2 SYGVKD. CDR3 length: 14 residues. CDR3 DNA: TGTGCCATCAGGACCGGGACAGGGACCGGGGAGCTGTTTTTT. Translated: CAIRTGTGTGELFF.

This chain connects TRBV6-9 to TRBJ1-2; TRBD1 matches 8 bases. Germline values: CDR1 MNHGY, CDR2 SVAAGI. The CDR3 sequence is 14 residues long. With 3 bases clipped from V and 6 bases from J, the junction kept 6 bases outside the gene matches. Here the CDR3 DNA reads TGTGCCAGCAGTTACGCCGACAGGGGCAATGGCTACACCTTC. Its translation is CASSYADRGNGYTF.

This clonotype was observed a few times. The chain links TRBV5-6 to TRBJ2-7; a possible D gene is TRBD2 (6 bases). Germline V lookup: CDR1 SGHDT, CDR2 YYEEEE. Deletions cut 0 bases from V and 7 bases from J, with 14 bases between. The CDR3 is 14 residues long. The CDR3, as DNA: TGTGCCAGCAGCTTGGTTGCGGGAACCGGGGAGCAGTACTTC. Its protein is CASSLVAGTGEQYF.

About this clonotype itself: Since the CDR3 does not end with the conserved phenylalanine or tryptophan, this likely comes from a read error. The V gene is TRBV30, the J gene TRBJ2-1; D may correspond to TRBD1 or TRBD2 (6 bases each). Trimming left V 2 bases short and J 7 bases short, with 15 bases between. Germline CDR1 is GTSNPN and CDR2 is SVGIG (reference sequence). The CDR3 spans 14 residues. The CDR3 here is CAWSTMRGTNEQFI. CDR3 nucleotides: TGTGCCTGGAGTACCATGAGGGGGACTAATGAGCAGTTCATC.

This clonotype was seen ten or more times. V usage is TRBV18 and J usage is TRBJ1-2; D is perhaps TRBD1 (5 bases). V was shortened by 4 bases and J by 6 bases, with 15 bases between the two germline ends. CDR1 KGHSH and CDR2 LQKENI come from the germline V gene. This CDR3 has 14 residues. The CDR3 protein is CASSLGSGFDGYTF. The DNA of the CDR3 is TGTGCCAGCTCACTTGGCTCAGGGTTTGATGGCTACACCTTC.

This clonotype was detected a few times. The CDR3: CASSIRPADEQFF. The CDR3 region has the DNA TGTGCCAGTAGCATCCGTCCAGCCGATGAGCAGTTCTTC. The chain combines TRBV19 with TRBJ2-1, with no clear D. This CDR3 comprises 13 residues. CDR1 LNHDA and CDR2 SQIVND come from the germline V gene (reference sequence). V was pared by 6 bases and J by 8 bases, with 14 bases between. Based on the CDR3 plus reference TRBV19 and TRBJ2-1, the full variable domain is DGGITQSPKYLFRKEGQNVTLSCEQNLNHDAMYWYRQDPGQGLRLIYYSQIVNDFQKGDIAEGYSVSREKKESFPLTVTSAQKNPTAFYLCASSIRPADEQFFGPGTRLTVL.

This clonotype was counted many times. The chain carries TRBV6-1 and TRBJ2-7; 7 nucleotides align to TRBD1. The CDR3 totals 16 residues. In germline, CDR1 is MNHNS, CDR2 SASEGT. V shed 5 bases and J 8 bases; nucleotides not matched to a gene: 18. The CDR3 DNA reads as TGTGCCAGCAGTACGCCACCCGGGACAGCCTTACTGAAGCAGTACTTC. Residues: CASSTPPGTALLKQYF.

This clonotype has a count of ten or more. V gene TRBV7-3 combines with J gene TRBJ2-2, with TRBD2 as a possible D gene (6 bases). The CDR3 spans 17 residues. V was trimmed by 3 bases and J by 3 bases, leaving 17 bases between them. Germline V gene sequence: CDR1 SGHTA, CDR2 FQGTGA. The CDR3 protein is CASSFLWGRNYTGELFF. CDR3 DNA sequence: TGTGCCAGCAGCTTCCTTTGGGGGAGGAACTACACCGGGGAGCTGTTTTTT.

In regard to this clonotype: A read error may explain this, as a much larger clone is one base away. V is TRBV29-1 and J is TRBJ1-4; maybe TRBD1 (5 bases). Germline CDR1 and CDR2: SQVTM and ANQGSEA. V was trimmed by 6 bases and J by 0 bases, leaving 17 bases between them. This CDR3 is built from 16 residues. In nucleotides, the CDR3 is TGCAGCGTCCCGGGACGGGGAGTTCCAACTAATGAAAAACTGTTTTTT. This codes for CSVPGRGVPTNEKLFF.